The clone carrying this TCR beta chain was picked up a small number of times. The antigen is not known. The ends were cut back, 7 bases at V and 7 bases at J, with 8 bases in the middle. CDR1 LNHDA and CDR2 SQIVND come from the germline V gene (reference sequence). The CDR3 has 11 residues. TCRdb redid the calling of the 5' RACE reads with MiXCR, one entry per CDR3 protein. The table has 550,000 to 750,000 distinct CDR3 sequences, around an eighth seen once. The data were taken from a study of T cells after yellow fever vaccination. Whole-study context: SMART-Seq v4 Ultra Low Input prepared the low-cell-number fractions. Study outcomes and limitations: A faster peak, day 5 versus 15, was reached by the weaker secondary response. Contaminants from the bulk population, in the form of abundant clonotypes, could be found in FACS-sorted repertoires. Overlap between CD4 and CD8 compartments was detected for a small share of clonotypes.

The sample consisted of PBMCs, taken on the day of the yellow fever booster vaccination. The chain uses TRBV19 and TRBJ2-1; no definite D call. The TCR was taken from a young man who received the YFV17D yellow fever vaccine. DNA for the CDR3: TGTGCCAGTACCCTAAGGAATGAGCAGTTCTTC. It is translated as CASTLRNEQFF.